This T cell receptor beta chain emerged from a study of blood T cells in healthy people across ages. Study-wide points: As age increased, TCR beta diversity per million T cells fell in a roughly linear fashion.

In the case of this clonotype: Its antigen is not known.

A J-beta primer mix and a sample-barcoded 5' primer were used in a second PCR of about 7 to 12 cycles. TCRdb independently ran MiXCR on the 5' RACE reads; one entry per CDR3 protein. Of approximately 960,000 distinct CDR3 sequences listed, roughly 29% are singletons. The donors, aged about 6 to 95, were healthy Caucasians from Russia. The sample also formed part of further work on T cells of mothers and their children. That source notes: A few mothers and their six children, all healthy Caucasians, donated. The TCR beta CDR3 read count exceeded 9.5 million for each mother and was a few million for each child.

The sequence came from a woman between 35 and 50 years old in good health. Sequencing used blood.

CDR3 amino acids: CASSPEGQTRQPQHF. The CDR3 nucleotides are TGTGCCAGCTCCCCAGAGGGGCAGACCCGTCAGCCCCAGCATTTT. V usage is TRBV18 and J usage is TRBJ1-5; possible D gene TRBD1, 5 bases. V was trimmed by 6 bases and J by 6 bases, leaving 18 bases between them. The CDR3 has 15 amino acids. Per the germline V gene, CDR1 is KGHSH and CDR2 is LQKENI.